The next 32 T cell receptor beta chains were all read from a single sample in a study of blood T cells in healthy people across ages (dated by TCRdb to between 2014 and 2016). The library was obtained by 5' RACE. Sequenced on an Illumina HiSeq 2500. A second roughly 7 to 11 cycle PCR used a sample-barcoded 5' primer and a J-beta primer mix. TCRdb reprocessed the public reads (quality trimming at Q25 with fastp, clone calling with MiXCR) and kept in-frame beta chains. Rows with one shared CDR3 protein collapse into an entry with the most common genes and DNA. The sample contains approximately 810,000 distinct CDR3 sequences, 29% of them found a single time. The ten largest clones add up to around a sixth of the sample. The sequenced sample was blood. Receptor source: a woman of 80 years or more in good health.

Regarding this clonotype: This CDR3 fails to terminate in the conserved phenylalanine or tryptophan, so it likely reflects a read error. The chain is built from TRBV12-3 or TRBV12-4 and TRBJ2-2, with 8 bases identical to TRBD1. The length of the CDR3 is 16 residues. The ends lost 3 bases at V and 3 bases at J; junction bases unmatched: 6. Here the CDR3 DNA reads TGTGCCAGCAGTTTGAAGACAGGGGCGTACACCGGGGAGCTGTTTGTT. It translates to CASSLKTGAYTGELFV.

This clonotype was counted at least ten times. V gene TRBV28 combines with J gene TRBJ2-1; 11 bases are shared with TRBD1. Trimming cost V 2 bases and J 10 bases; bases outside gene matches: 7. CDR1 MDHEN and CDR2 SYDVKM come from the germline V gene. This CDR3 region has 15 residues. The CDR3, as DNA: TGTGCCAGCAGTTTAGGGGGACAGGGGGGGACCGAGCAGTTCTTC. It is translated as CASSLGGQGGTEQFF.

The rearrangement links TRBV7-2 to TRBJ2-5, with TRBD2 matching over 10 bases. The J call may not be correct, given that the DNA end is closer to TRBJ2-7. Germline lookup yields CDR1 SGHTA and CDR2 FQGNSA. The length of the CDR3 is 15 residues. Written as DNA, the CDR3 is TGTGCCAGCAGCACACTGGGACTAGCGACCTACGAGCAGTACTTC. It translates to CASSTLGLATYEQYF.

This clonotype was seen many times. The chain links TRBV6-5 to TRBJ2-1; 8 bases are a match to TRBD1. Germline loops: CDR1 MNHEY, CDR2 SVGAGI. The V segment lost 2 bases and the J segment 5 bases; nucleotides outside the gene matches: 5. The CDR3 is made up of 15 amino acids. For the CDR3, the DNA is TGTGCCAGCAGTTACGGTAGGACAGGGAACAATGAGCAGTTCTTC. This gives the protein CASSYGRTGNNEQFF.

In its sample, this clonotype was seen many times. The chain links TRBV7-6 to TRBJ2-5, with 7 nucleotides matching TRBD1. The CDR3 sequence is 14 residues long. The J segment lost 4 bases and the V segment lost 5 bases, leaving 7 bases of the junction unmatched. Germline V gene data show CDR1 as SGHVS and CDR2 as FNYEAQ. CDR3 residues: CASSVTGFRETQYF. The CDR3 nucleotides are TGTGCCAGCAGCGTGACAGGGTTTCGAGAGACCCAGTACTTC.

Concerning this clonotype: A clone one base away is much larger, so this may be a read error. The genes are TRBV24-1 and TRBJ2-3; no firm D call. The CDR3 runs to 16 residues. The germline CDR1 and CDR2 sequences are KGHDR and SFDVKD. The germline V and J ends were trimmed by 3 bases and 3 bases, with 15 bases remaining between them. The CDR3 DNA reads TGTGCCACCAGTGATCCGGGCAGTGTTATGACAGATACGCAGTATTTT. The encoded protein is CATSDPGSVMTDTQYF.

This chain links TRBV30 with TRBJ1-5; no definite D call. The CDR3 sequence is 14 residues long. CDR1 is GTSNPN, CDR2 SVGIG, per germline (reference sequence). Trimming took 2 bases from V and 1 from J, leaving 9 bases between them. CDR3 bases: TGTGCCTGGAGTCGGACGGCGAGCAATCAGCCCCAGCATTTT. This encodes CAWSRTASNQPQHF.

The rearrangement joins TRBV18 to TRBJ1-6; D gene uncertain. V lost 3 bases to trimming and J lost 6 bases, with 9 bases between them. From germline, CDR1 is KGHSH and CDR2 LQKENI. The CDR3 is 14 residues long. The CDR3 DNA is TGTGCCAGCTCACCCTGGGCTCTTAATTCACCCCTCCACTTT. Translation gives CASSPWALNSPLHF.

The sample holds many counts of this clonotype. The chain joins TRBV20-1 to TRBJ2-7; D ambiguous. CDR1 is DFQATT and CDR2 is SNEGSKA in the germline V gene (reference sequence). V was shortened by 7 bases and J by 6 bases, with 16 bases between the two germline ends. CDR3 size: 12 residues. In DNA, the CDR3 is TGCAGTGTAGAATCGCAGGTCGGCGAGCAGTACTTC. Translation gives CSVESQVGEQYF.

Concerning this clonotype: This may be a read error: a much more frequent sequence differs by one nucleotide. The rearrangement uses TRBV7-2 and TRBJ2-5; D remains ambiguous. This CDR3 comprises 13 residues. Germline CDR1 reads SGHTA; CDR2 reads FQGNSA. Trimming left V 1 base short and J 11 bases short, with 14 bases between. In DNA, the CDR3 is TGTGCCAGCAGCTTAGTTTTTAGGAATGAGCAGTACTTC. Amino acid sequence: CASSLVFRNEQYF.

V and J are TRBV27 and TRBJ2-3; TRBD2 matches at 9 bases. With 4 bases clipped from V and 2 bases from J, the junction kept 7 bases outside the gene matches. There are 16 residues in the CDR3. Germline V gene lookup returns CDR1 MNHEY and CDR2 SMNVEV (reference sequence). The CDR3: CASSSRLAAFTDTQYF. The CDR3 DNA is TGTGCCAGCAGTTCCCGACTAGCGGCTTTCACAGATACGCAGTATTTT.

This clonotype was detected many times. The chain links TRBV15 to TRBJ2-1; TRBD2 matches at 10 bases. The ends lost 2 bases at V and 8 bases at J; junction bases unmatched: 9. CDR3 length equals 16 residues. The germline V gene has CDR1 LNHNV and CDR2 YYDKDF (reference sequence). CDR3 bases: TGTGCCACCAGCAGACCCAAGCGGGGGGGCCTCGATGAGCAGTTCTTC. This sequence encodes CATSRPKRGGLDEQFF.

The genes are TRBV30 and TRBJ1-5; D uncertain. V was shortened by 0 bases and J by 6 bases, with 15 bases between the two germline ends. There are 15 residues in the CDR3. Per the germline V gene, CDR1 is GTSNPN and CDR2 is SVGIG (reference sequence). CDR3 amino acids: CAWSVSSWSGQPQHF. The CDR3 bases are TGTGCCTGGAGTGTATCTTCTTGGAGTGGTCAGCCCCAGCATTTT.

This clonotype was counted only a few times. Here the CDR3 DNA reads TGCGCCAGCAGCCAAGCCCGACTAGCGGGGGGGAGCACAGATACGCAGTATTTT. The encoded protein is CASSQARLAGGSTDTQYF. This rearrangement joins TRBV4-1 to TRBJ2-3; 14 nucleotides line up with TRBD2. The CDR3 totals 18 residues. Germline V lookup: CDR1 MGHRA, CDR2 YSYEKL. Trimming cost V 1 base and J 0 bases; bases outside gene matches: 3.

This clonotype was observed many times. The V call is TRBV24-1, the J call TRBJ1-1; 7 nucleotides align to TRBD1. V lost 4 bases to trimming and J lost 1 base; unmatched junction nucleotides: 5. This CDR3 comprises 15 residues. From germline, CDR1 is KGHDR and CDR2 SFDVKD. This CDR3 is CATSDAGTENTEAFF. CDR3 nucleotide sequence: TGTGCCACCAGTGACGCCGGGACAGAGAACACTGAAGCTTTCTTT.

This clonotype was seen ten or more times. The V gene is TRBV7-7, the J gene TRBJ2-1, with D tentatively TRBD2 (6 bases). V lost 4 bases to trimming and J lost 6 bases, with 13 bases between them. From germline, CDR1 is SSHAT and CDR2 FNYEAQ (reference sequence). This CDR3 contains 14 residues. In nucleotides, the CDR3 is TGTGCCAGCAGCTCCCGGGACTCGCGCAATGAGCAGTTCTTC. Encoded protein: CASSSRDSRNEQFF.

This clonotype has more than one count but fewer than ten. The chain is built from TRBV5-1 and TRBJ2-5; possible D gene TRBD1, 6 bases. CDR3 size: 15 residues. The germline V gene encodes CDR1 SGHRS and CDR2 YFSETQ. Trimming left V 0 bases short and J 2 bases short, with 11 bases between. The CDR3, as DNA: TGCGCCAGCAGCTTGGGGCCCAGGGGACAAGAGACCCAGTACTTC. This encodes CASSLGPRGQETQYF.

This clonotype has just a few counts. This chain joins TRBV6-2 or TRBV6-3 and TRBJ1-1; D uncertain. Germline V gene sequence: CDR1 MNHEY, CDR2 SVGEGT. Trimming shortened V by 4 bases and J by 11 bases, and 20 bases separated the two germline ends. The CDR3 covers 14 residues. CDR3 sequence (DNA): TGTGCCAGCAGTTCCCTTCGGACTTCCTTCGACGCTTTCTTT. Residues: CASSSLRTSFDAFF.

This clonotype was seen at least ten times. The V gene is TRBV9, the J gene TRBJ2-5; no firm D call. This CDR3 contains 17 residues. Germline V gives CDR1 SGDLS, CDR2 YYNGEE. V lost 0 bases and J lost 2, with 17 bases in between. The CDR3 loop reads CASSVGPQYTHQETQYF. The CDR3 DNA reads TGTGCCAGCAGCGTAGGTCCACAGTACACCCATCAAGAGACCCAGTACTTC.

This clonotype was seen many times. The DNA of the CDR3 is TGTGCCACCAGTGATTTCGGCGGGGGGGACAGCTCCTACAATGAGCAGTTCTTC. Amino acid sequence: CATSDFGGGDSSYNEQFF. The chain couples TRBV24-1 to TRBJ2-1; 9 bases are a match to TRBD2. The ends lost 1 base at V and 0 bases at J; junction bases unmatched: 6. From germline, CDR1 is KGHDR and CDR2 SFDVKD. The CDR3 spans 18 residues.

This clonotype was seen repeatedly, ten times or more. The genes are TRBV3-1 and TRBJ1-2, with D perhaps matching TRBD1 (6 bases). V was shortened by 2 bases and J by 0 bases, with 7 bases between the two germline ends. This CDR3 region has 14 residues. Germline V lookup: CDR1 LGHDT, CDR2 YNNKEL (reference sequence). The CDR3 sequence is CASSQKGANYGYTF. Written as DNA, the CDR3 is TGTGCCAGCAGCCAAAAGGGGGCTAACTATGGCTACACCTTC.

This clonotype was found many times. This chain uses TRBV13 with TRBJ2-4; 14 bases fit TRBD2. CDR1 is PRHDT, CDR2 FYEKMQ, per germline (reference sequence). This CDR3 region has 17 residues. Germline trimming cut 5 bases from V and 6 bases from J; bases unmatched to any gene: 9. The CDR3, as DNA: TGTGCCAGCAGCATGGCGACTAGCGGGGGGGCCCGAAACATTCAGTACTTC. As protein: CASSMATSGGARNIQYF.

This chain's CDR3 is CASSPRQYEQYV. The DNA for the CDR3 is TGTGCCAGCAGTCCCCGACAGTACGAGCAGTACGTC. This chain uses TRBV28 with TRBJ2-7; tentative D call: TRBD1 (5 bases). V was trimmed by 5 bases and J by 4 bases, leaving 9 bases between them. Germline V gene sequence: CDR1 MDHEN, CDR2 SYDVKM. The CDR3 consists of 12 residues.

Turning to this clonotype: A much larger clone sits a single nucleotide away, making a read error possible. The chain joins TRBV20-1 to TRBJ2-7; 8 nucleotides line up with TRBD2. Germline trimming cut 5 bases from V and 0 bases from J; bases unmatched to any gene: 3. Germline V lookup: CDR1 DFQATT, CDR2 SNEGSKA (reference sequence). The CDR3 consists of 13 residues. CDR3 protein: CSAGAGDSYEQYF. CDR3 sequence (DNA): TGCAGTGCTGGAGCGGGGGACTCCTACGAGCAGTACTTC.

Only a few counts were recorded for this clonotype. CDR3: CASITRVTTDTQYF. Here the CDR3 DNA reads TGTGCCAGCATCACTAGAGTGACCACAGATACGCAGTATTTT. The rearrangement joins TRBV12-3 or TRBV12-4 to TRBJ2-3, with a weak D call TRBD2 (5 bases). The V end lost 7 bases, the J end lost 2 bases, and 13 bases lay between the germline ends. The CDR3 contains 14 residues.

This clonotype was counted ten times or more. The gene calls are TRBV6-6 and TRBJ2-5; 7 positions agree with TRBD1. This CDR3 has 13 residues. Trimming at V came to 8 bases and at J to 5 bases, leaving 8 bases not matched to a gene. The germline V gene has CDR1 MNHNY and CDR2 SVGAGI (reference sequence). CDR3 DNA: TGTGCCAGCTGGGAAGGGGGCCTGGAGACCCAGTACTTC. It translates to CASWEGGLETQYF.

The rearrangement links TRBV20-1 to TRBJ2-5; D is unclear. TRBJ2-7 matches the DNA end more closely, so the J call is doubtful. Looked up from germline, CDR1 is DFQATT and CDR2 is SNEGSKA (reference sequence). The CDR3 length is 16 residues. CDR3: CSASPLSGPGSYEQYF. Here the CDR3 DNA reads TGCAGTGCTAGTCCTCTTTCGGGCCCAGGAAGCTACGAGCAGTACTTC.

This clonotype was seen at least ten times. The chain couples TRBV15 to TRBJ2-5; D is perhaps TRBD1 (5 bases). Germline V gene data show CDR1 as LNHNV and CDR2 as YYDKDF (reference sequence). This CDR3 spans 13 amino acids. V dropped 8 bases and J dropped 5 bases, with 15 bases sitting between them. Here the CDR3 DNA reads TGTGCCACCGCCCCAGGGAATCAGGAGACCCAGTACTTC. Translation: CATAPGNQETQYF.

This clonotype came up a few times. A junction boundary mismatches the germline segment, possibly from a read error. The V call is TRBV5-6, the J call TRBJ2-3; D perhaps matches TRBD2 (7 bases). This CDR3 has 16 residues. The germline V gene encodes CDR1 SGHDT and CDR2 YYEEEE. This chain's CDR3 is CAGSQRTAGSTDTQYF. CDR3 nucleotide sequence: TGTGCCGGCAGTCAAAGGACAGCGGGGAGCACAGATACGCAGTATTTT.

This clonotype turned up a few times. The J gene is TRBJ1-6, the V gene TRBV2; D call uncertain. CDR1 and CDR2 (germline): SNHLY, FYNNEI. The germline V and J ends were trimmed by 5 bases and 9 bases, with 17 bases remaining between them. There are 15 residues in the CDR3. CDR3 nucleotides: TGTGCCAGCAGTAATCCCCGGGGTGGAGGTTCACCCCTCCACTTT. Protein: CASSNPRGGGSPLHF. The variable domain in full, with the rest retrieved from reference TRBV2 and TRBJ1-6, is EPEVTQTPSHQVTQMGQEVILRCVPISNHLYFYWYRQILGQKVEFLVSFYNNEISEKSEIFDDQFSVERPDGSNFTLKIRSTKLEDSAMYFCASSNPRGGGSPLHFGNGTRLTVT.

The chain joins TRBV10-3 to TRBJ1-5; D may be TRBD1 (6 bases). CDR3 size: 13 residues. Germline CDR1 reads ENHRY; CDR2 reads SYGVKD. V gave up 10 bases and J gave up 1 base, with 11 bases separating them. The CDR3 loop reads CATGQKSNQPQHF. The CDR3 nucleotides read TGTGCCACCGGACAGAAGAGCAATCAGCCCCAGCATTTT.

This clonotype appeared many times. The chain has TRBV2 and TRBJ1-5; D uncertain. This CDR3 is built from 13 residues. Germline V gene sequence: CDR1 SNHLY, CDR2 FYNNEI. Trimming pared 6 bases from V and 3 bases from J, leaving 9 bases between. CDR3 sequence reads: CASRQRLNQPQHF. Written as DNA, the CDR3 is TGTGCCAGCAGACAGCGACTCAATCAGCCCCAGCATTTT.